Sequencing of this T cell receptor (beta chain) was carried out in a study of T cells in Graves' hyperthyroidism and ophthalmopathy. Germline V gives CDR1 SGHTA, CDR2 FQGTGA. V was pared by 5 bases and J by 7 bases, with 13 bases of the junction left unmatched. The CDR3 has 16 amino acids. Amplification yielded TCR beta CDR3 regions, with RNA transcripts as the source. The study used the HTBI primer set for a first-round RT-PCR of the TCR CDR3. TCRdb fed the multiplex PCR reads into MiXCR, producing one record per CDR3 protein. The profile shows more than 150,000 distinct CDR3 sequences, approximately 17% of them singletons.

The gene calls are TRBV7-3 and TRBJ2-1; 8 positions agree with TRBD2. The source of this sequence is a woman aged 50 to 65 with Graves' hyperthyroidism. Sequenced sample: blood. The CDR3 loop reads CASSLAAAGVGNEQFF. The CDR3 bases are TGTGCCAGCAGCCTCGCCGCAGCGGGAGTGGGTAATGAGCAGTTCTTC.